This entry is about one TCR beta chain. Its cognate antigen is unknown. These data belong to a study of OX40 agonist ivuxolimab in advanced cancers. Study-level background: There were three patients with partial responses, one having hepatocellular carcinoma and two cutaneous melanoma. Findings of the study overall: Dosing at 0.1 to 3.0 mg/kg was accompanied by clonal expansion of CD4+ and CD8+ blood T cells by week 6.

Germline V gene lookup returns CDR1 MNHEY and CDR2 SMNVEV (reference sequence). The CDR3 length is 12 residues. The junction had 5 bases not matched to a gene; V was cut back by 9 bases and J by 4 bases. Method: immunoSEQ multiplex PCR; TCRdb's copy keeps in-frame clones and lacks some. The data hold around 94,000 clones, with around 91% observed a single time. The receptor was isolated from an adult with an advanced solid tumor such as melanoma, head and neck, liver or kidney cancer. Sequencing was performed on CD4+ or CD8+ T cells sorted from blood, taken in a trial of the OX40 agonist ivuxolimab. This chain connects TRBV27 to TRBJ2-7; 8 positions agree with TRBD2. CDR3 DNA sequence: TGTGCCAGTCGGGGGGGGAGGTACGAGCAGTACTTC. Residues: CASRGGRYEQYF.